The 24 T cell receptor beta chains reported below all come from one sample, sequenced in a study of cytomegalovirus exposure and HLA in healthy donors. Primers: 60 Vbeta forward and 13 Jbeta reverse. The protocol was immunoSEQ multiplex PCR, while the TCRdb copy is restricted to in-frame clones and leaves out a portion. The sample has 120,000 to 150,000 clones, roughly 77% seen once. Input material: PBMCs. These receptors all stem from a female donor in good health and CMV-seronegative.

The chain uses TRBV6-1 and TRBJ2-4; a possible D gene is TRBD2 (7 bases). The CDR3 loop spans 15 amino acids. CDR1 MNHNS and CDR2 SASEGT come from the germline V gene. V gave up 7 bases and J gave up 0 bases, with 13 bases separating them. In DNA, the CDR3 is TGTGCCAGCATCAGGGGAGGGACAGCCAAAAACATTCAGTACTTC. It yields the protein CASIRGGTAKNIQYF.

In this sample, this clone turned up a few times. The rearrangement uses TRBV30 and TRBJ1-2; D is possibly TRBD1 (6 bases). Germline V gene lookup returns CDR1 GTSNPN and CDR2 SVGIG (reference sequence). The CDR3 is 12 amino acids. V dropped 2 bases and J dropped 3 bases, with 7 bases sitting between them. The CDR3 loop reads CAWSPGDYGYTF. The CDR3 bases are TGTGCCTGGAGTCCAGGGGACTATGGCTACACCTTC.

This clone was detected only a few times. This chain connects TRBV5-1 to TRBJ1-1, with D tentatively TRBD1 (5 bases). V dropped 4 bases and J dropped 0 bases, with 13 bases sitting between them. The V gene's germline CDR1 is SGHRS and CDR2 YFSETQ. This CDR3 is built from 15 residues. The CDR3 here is CASSLTGTMNTEAFF. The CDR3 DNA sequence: TGCGCCAGCAGCCTAACGGGGACTATGAACACTGAAGCTTTCTTT.

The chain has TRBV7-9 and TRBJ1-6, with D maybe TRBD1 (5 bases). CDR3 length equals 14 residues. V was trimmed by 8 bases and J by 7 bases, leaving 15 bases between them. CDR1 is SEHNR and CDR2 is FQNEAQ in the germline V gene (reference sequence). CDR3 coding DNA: TGTGCCAGCGGGGGGGGAGGGAAAAATTCACCCCTCCACTTT. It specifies CASGGGGKNSPLHF.

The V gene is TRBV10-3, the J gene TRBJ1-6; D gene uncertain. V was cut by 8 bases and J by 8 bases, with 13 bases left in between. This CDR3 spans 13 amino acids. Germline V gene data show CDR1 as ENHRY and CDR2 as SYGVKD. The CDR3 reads CAIRPREDSPLHF. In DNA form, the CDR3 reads TGTGCCATCCGGCCAAGGGAGGATTCACCCCTCCACTTT.

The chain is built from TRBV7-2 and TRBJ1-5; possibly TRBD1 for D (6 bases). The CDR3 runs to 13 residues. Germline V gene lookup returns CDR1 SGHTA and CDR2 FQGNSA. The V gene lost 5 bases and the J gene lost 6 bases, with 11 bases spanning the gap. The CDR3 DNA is TGTGCCAGCAGCACTCACAGGGCTCAGCCCCAGCATTTT. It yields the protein CASSTHRAQPQHF.

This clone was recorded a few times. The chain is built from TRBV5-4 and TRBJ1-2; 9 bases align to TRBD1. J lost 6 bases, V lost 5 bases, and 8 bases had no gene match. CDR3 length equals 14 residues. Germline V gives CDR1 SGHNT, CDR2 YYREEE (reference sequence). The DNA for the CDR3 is TGTGCCAGCAGTATCGACAGGGGGTACGATGGCTACACCTTC. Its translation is CASSIDRGYDGYTF.

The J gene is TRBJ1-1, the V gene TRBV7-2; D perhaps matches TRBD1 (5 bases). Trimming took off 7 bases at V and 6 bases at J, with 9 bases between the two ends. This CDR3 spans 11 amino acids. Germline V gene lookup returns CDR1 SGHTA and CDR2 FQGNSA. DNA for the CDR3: TGTGCCAGCAAGCGGGGACCTGAAGCTTTCTTT. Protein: CASKRGPEAFF.

The CDR3 region has the DNA TGTGCCAGCAGCTTCCGGGACAGTCAAGAGACCCAGTACTTC. Its translation: CASSFRDSQETQYF. The chain links TRBV7-9 to TRBJ2-5; 7 bases are a match to TRBD1. Germline trimming cut 3 bases from V and 2 bases from J; bases unmatched to any gene: 3. Germline V gene data show CDR1 as SEHNR and CDR2 as FQNEAQ (reference sequence). The CDR3 is 14 amino acids.

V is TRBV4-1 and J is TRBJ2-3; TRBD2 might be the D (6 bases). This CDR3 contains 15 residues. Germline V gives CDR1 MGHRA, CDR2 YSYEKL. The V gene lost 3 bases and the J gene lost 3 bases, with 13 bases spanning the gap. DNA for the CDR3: TGCGCCAGCAGCCAGGGGGGTCGCAATACAGATACGCAGTATTTT. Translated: CASSQGGRNTDTQYF.

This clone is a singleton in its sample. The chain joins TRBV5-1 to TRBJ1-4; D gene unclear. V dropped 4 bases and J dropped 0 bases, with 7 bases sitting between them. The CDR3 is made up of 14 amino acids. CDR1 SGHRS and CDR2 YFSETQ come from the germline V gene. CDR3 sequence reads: CASSPVATNEKLFF. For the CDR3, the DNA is TGCGCCAGCAGCCCAGTTGCAACTAATGAAAAACTGTTTTTT.

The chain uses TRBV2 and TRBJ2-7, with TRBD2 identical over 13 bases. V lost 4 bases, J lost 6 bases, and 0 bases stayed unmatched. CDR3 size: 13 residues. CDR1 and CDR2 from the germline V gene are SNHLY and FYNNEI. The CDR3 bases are TGTGCCAGCAGTGGACTAGCGGGGGGCGAGCAGTACTTC. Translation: CASSGLAGGEQYF.

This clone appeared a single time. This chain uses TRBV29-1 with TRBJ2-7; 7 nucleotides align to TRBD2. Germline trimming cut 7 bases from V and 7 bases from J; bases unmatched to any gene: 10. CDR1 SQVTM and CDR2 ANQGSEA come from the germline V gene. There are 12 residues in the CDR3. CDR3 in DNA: TGCAGCGCTGTGCCTAGCGGTCGGGAGCAGTACTTC. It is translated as CSAVPSGREQYF.

CDR3 in DNA: TGTGCCAGCAGCTTTACAGGGGACTATGGCTACACCTTC. Its translation is CASSFTGDYGYTF. The chain employs TRBV5-5 and TRBJ1-2; 7 bases align to TRBD1. CDR1 and CDR2 (germline): SGHKS, YYEKEE (reference sequence). The CDR3 sequence is 13 residues long. V dropped 2 bases and J dropped 3; count of bases not matched to a gene: 1.

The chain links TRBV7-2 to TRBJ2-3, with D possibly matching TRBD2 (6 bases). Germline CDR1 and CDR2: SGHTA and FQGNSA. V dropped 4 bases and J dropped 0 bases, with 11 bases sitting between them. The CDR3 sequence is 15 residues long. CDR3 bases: TGTGCCAGCAGCTCCGATGGACTAAGCACAGATACGCAGTATTTT. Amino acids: CASSSDGLSTDTQYF.

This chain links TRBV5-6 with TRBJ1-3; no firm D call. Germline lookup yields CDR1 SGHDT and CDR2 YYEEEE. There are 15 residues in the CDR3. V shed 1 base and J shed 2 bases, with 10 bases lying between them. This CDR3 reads CASSLIRQAGNTIYF. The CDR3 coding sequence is TGTGCCAGCAGCTTGATCCGACAAGCTGGAAACACCATATATTTT.

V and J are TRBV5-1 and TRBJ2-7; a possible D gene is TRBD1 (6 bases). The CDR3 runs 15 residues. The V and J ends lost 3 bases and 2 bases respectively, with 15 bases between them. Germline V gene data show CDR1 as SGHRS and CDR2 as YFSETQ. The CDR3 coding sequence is TGCGCCAGCAGCTCCTCCGACAGGATCCCCTACGAGCAGTACTTC. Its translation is CASSSSDRIPYEQYF.

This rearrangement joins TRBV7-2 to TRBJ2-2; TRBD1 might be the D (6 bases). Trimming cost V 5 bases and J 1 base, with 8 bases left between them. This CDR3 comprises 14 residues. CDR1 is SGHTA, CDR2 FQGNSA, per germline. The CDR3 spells CASSPTGNTGELFF. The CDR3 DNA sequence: TGTGCCAGCAGCCCGACAGGGAACACCGGGGAGCTGTTTTTT.

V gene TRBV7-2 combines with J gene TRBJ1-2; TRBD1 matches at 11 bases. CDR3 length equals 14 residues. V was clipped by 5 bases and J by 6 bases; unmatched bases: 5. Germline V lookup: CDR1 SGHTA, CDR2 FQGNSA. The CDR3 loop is CASSTWTGGDGYTF. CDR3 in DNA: TGTGCCAGCAGCACCTGGACAGGGGGCGATGGCTACACCTTC.

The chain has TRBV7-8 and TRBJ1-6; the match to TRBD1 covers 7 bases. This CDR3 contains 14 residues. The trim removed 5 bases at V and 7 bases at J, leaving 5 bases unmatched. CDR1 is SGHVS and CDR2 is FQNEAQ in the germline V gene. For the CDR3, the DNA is TGTGCCAGCAGCGCAAGGACAGGAAATTCACCCCTCCACTTT. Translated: CASSARTGNSPLHF.

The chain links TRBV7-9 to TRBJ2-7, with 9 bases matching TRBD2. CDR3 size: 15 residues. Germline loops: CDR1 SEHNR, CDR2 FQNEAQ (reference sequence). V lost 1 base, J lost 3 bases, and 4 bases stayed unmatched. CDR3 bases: TGTGCCAGCAGCTTAGGCGGGAGGGCCCACTACGAGCAGTACTTC. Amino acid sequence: CASSLGGRAHYEQYF.

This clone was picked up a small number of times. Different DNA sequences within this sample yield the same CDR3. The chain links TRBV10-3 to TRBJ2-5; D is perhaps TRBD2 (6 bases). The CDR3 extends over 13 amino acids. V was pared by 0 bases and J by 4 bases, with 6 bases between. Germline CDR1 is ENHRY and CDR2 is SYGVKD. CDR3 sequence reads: CAISESGGETQYF. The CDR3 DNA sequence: TGTGCCATCAGTGAGTCGGGAGGAGAGACCCAGTACTTC.

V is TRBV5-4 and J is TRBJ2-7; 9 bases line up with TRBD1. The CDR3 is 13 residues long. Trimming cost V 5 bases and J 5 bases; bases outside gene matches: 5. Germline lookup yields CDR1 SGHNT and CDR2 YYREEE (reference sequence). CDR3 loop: CASRTGTGNEQYF. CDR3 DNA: TGTGCCAGCAGGACCGGGACAGGGAACGAGCAGTACTTC.

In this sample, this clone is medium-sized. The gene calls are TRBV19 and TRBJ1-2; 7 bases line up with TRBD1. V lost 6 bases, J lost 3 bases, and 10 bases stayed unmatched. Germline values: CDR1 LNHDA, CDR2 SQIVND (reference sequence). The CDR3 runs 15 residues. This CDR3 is CASSSLQGEDYGYTF. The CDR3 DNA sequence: TGTGCCAGTAGCTCGCTTCAGGGGGAAGACTATGGCTACACCTTC. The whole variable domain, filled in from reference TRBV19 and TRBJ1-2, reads DGGITQSPKYLFRKEGQNVTLSCEQNLNHDAMYWYRQDPGQGLRLIYYSQIVNDFQKGDIAEGYSVSREKKESFPLTVTSAQKNPTAFYLCASSSLQGEDYGYTFGSGTRLTVV.